These T cell receptor beta chains were read from a single sample in a study of blood T cells in healthy people across ages. TCRdb fed the 5' RACE reads into MiXCR, producing one record per CDR3 protein. The sample has some 790,000 distinct CDR3 sequences, 25% to 30% seen once. The source material was blood. The receptors derive from a woman older than 75 in good health. CDR3s include the opening cysteine and the closing phenylalanine or tryptophan. Each record gives: CDR3 length, V gene, clone size, D gene, J gene, CDR3 protein, CDR3 DNA. The D gene is left open where the match is weak. Part of the rows lack a size; the others show once, few, many or a class for expanded clones.

13	TRBV7-2	many	.	TRBJ1-5	CASSLTQNQPQHF	TGTGCCAGCAGCTTAACGCAGAATCAGCCCCAGCATTTT
16	TRBV6-2/TRBV6-3	many	TRBD2	TRBJ2-1	CASSRLAGTSYNEQFF	TGTGCCAGCTCGCGCCTAGCGGGTACCTCCTACAATGAGCAGTTCTTC
15	TRBV5-1	many	.	TRBJ1-1	CASKVTGTLNTEAFF	TGCGCCAGCAAGGTTACAGGCACCTTGAACACTGAAGCTTTCTTT
15	TRBV28	few	.	TRBJ1-6	CASNPYKGYNSPLHF	TGTGCCAGCAACCCTTACAAGGGTTATAATTCACCCCTCCACTTT
14	TRBV12-3/TRBV12-4	many	TRBD1	TRBJ2-4	CASSWDRSKNIQYF	TGTGCCAGCAGCTGGGACAGGTCCAAAAACATTCAGTACTTC
13	TRBV25-1	many	.	TRBJ2-3	CACGPFGTDTQYF	TGTGCCTGCGGACCCTTTGGCACAGATACGCAGTATTTT
14	TRBV12-3/TRBV12-4	many	.	TRBJ2-1	CASTLTGSHNEQFF	TGTGCCAGCACCCTAACAGGGAGTCACAATGAGCAGTTCTTC
13	TRBV27	many	TRBD1	TRBJ1-2	CASTNRQGYGYTF	TGTGCCAGCACAAATCGACAGGGGTATGGCTACACCTTC
14	TRBV18	.	.	TRBJ2-5	CASSLWEAQETQYF	TGTGCCAGCTCACTATGGGAAGCACAAGAGACCCAGTACTTC
16	TRBV10-1	.	TRBD1	TRBJ1-1	CASSDGQGMQNTEAFF	TGCGCCAGCAGTGATGGACAGGGGATGCAGAACACTGAAGCTTTCTTT
14	TRBV15	many	.	TRBJ2-6	CATSRDPGANVLTF	TGTGCCACCAGCAGAGATCCTGGGGCCAACGTCCTGACTTTC
15	TRBV6-6	.	TRBD1	TRBJ1-2	CASSSPGTGEGGYTF	TGTGCCAGCAGTTCCCCTGGGACAGGGGAAGGTGGCTACACCTTC
14	TRBV5-4	many	.	TRBJ2-5	CASRSDLYQETQYF	TGTGCCAGCAGATCCGACTTGTACCAAGAGACCCAGTACTTC
13	TRBV24-1	few	.	TRBJ2-1	CATLRGIRNEQFF	TGTGCCACGTTGAGGGGGATTCGCAATGAGCAGTTCTTC
14	TRBV5-1	many	.	TRBJ2-5	CASSTDINQETQYF	TGCGCCAGCAGCACAGACATAAATCAAGAGACCCAGTACTTC
16	TRBV20-1	many	TRBD2	TRBJ2-5	CSAARGTAGGQETQYF	TGCAGTGCGGCCCGGGGAACAGCGGGGGGGCAAGAGACCCAGTACTTC
14	TRBV20-1	many	TRBD2	TRBJ2-3	CSAGSGGAADTQYF	TGCAGTGCTGGGAGCGGGGGGGCAGCAGATACGCAGTATTTT
14	TRBV5-1	many	TRBD1	TRBJ1-6	CASSLNRGDSPLHF	TGCGCCAGCAGCTTGAACAGGGGCGATTCACCCCTCCACTTT
16	TRBV20-1	.	TRBD1	TRBJ2-3	CSARALGQGISDAQYF	TGCAGTGCTCGAGCTTTAGGACAGGGGATTTCGGATGCGCAGTATTTT
17	TRBV2	few	TRBD2	TRBJ2-7	CASSAWGILAENYEQYF	TGTGCCAGCAGTGCTTGGGGGATTCTAGCGGAAAACTACGAGCAGTACTTC
14	TRBV5-1	.	.	TRBJ2-7	CASSLTGWAREQYF	TGCGCCAGCAGCTTGACAGGGTGGGCTCGGGAGCAGTACTTC
13	TRBV7-7	many	.	TRBJ2-1	CASSLNLDNEQFF	TGTGCCAGCAGCTTAAATCTAGACAATGAGCAGTTCTTC
15	TRBV7-2	few	.	TRBJ2-7	CASSLGTGIPYEQYF	TGTGCCAGCAGCTTAGGAACAGGGATCCCCTACGAGCAGTACTTC
15	TRBV2	.	TRBD2	TRBJ2-1	CASSPLAGGYDEQFF	TGTGCCAGCAGTCCCCTAGCGGGGGGTTACGATGAGCAGTTCTTC
14	TRBV6-1	many	TRBD1	TRBJ2-5	CASSQGGNQETQYF	TGTGCCAGCAGTCAAGGGGGCAATCAAGAGACCCAGTACTTC
16	TRBV7-2	.	.	TRBJ2-7	CASSPRGGRGRYEQYF	TGTGCCAGCAGCCCCAGGGGTGGCAGGGGACGGTACGAGCAGTACTTC
14	TRBV2	many	.	TRBJ2-7	CASMTILRRGEQYF	TGTGCCAGCATGACCATCCTGCGGAGGGGCGAGCAGTACTTC
14	TRBV3-1	many	TRBD1	TRBJ2-4	CASSHGQGVNIQYF	TGTGCCAGCAGCCACGGACAGGGGGTTAACATTCAGTACTTC
12	TRBV20-1	.	.	TRBJ1-1	CSAREGPIYTFF	TGCAGTGCTAGAGAGGGCCCCATCTATACTTTCTTT
15	TRBV18	.	.	TRBJ2-3	CASSPPRGGPDTQYF	TGTGCCAGCTCACCACCGAGGGGGGGGCCGGATACGCAGTATTTT
12	TRBV7-2	many	.	TRBJ1-2	CASSLYSGGYTF	TGTGCCAGCAGCTTATATAGCGGAGGCTACACCTTC
16	TRBV11-3	.	TRBD1	TRBJ1-6	CASSYTGTAYNSPLHF	TGTGCCAGCAGCTATACCGGGACAGCCTATAATTCACCCCTCCACTTT
15	TRBV5-6	.	.	TRBJ1-3	CASSYWGGSGNTIYF	TGTGCCAGCAGCTATTGGGGAGGATCTGGAAACACCATATATTTT
14	TRBV12-3/TRBV12-4	.	TRBD1	TRBJ1-3	CASSLGDRDYTIYF	TGTGCCAGCAGTTTAGGGGACAGGGACTACACCATATATTTT
13	TRBV4-1	.	.	TRBJ1-2	CASSPTSNYDYTF	TGCGCCAGCAGCCCGACATCTAACTATGACTACACCTTC
11	TRBV7-2	.	.	TRBJ2-4	CASSLGASGYF	TGTGCCAGCAGCTTAGGAGCCTCCGGGTACTTC
13	TRBV12-3/TRBV12-4	.	.	TRBJ1-5	CASSSSDYQPQHF	TGTGCCAGCAGTTCCAGCGATTATCAGCCCCAGCATTTT
14	TRBV7-9	many	.	TRBJ2-7	CASSLMSLAHEQYF	TGTGCCAGCAGCTTAATGAGTTTAGCCCACGAGCAGTACTTC
16	TRBV7-9	.	.	TRBJ2-4	CASSLGSGKTKNIQYF	TGTGCCAGCAGCTTAGGGTCAGGGAAAACCAAAAACATTCAGTACTTC
12	TRBV29-1	many	TRBD2	TRBJ2-7	CSGSTSGDTQYF	TGCAGCGGATCGACTAGCGGGGACACCCAGTACTTC
16	TRBV20-1	many	.	TRBJ1-5	CSARDRTGYSNQPQHF	TGCAGTGCTAGAGATCGAACAGGTTATAGCAATCAGCCCCAGCATTTT
16	TRBV6-6	.	TRBD1	TRBJ1-5	CASTPGQGDSNQPQHF	TGTGCCAGCACGCCCGGACAGGGCGATAGCAATCAGCCCCAGCATTTT
15	TRBV7-2	many	TRBD1	TRBJ2-7	CASSRKDRGFYEQYF	TGTGCCAGCAGCCGTAAGGACAGGGGATTCTACGAGCAGTACTTC